This TCR beta chain originates from a study of blood T cell repertoires in COVID-19. Germline V gene sequence: CDR1 MNHEY, CDR2 SVGAGI. This CDR3 is 15 amino acids long. The ends lost 0 bases at V and 9 bases at J; junction bases unmatched: 5. Generated by immunoSEQ multiplex PCR, the TCRdb table keeps only in-frame clones and is missing some. The sample comprises around 80,000 clones, more than 85% of which are singletons, and under 8.5% rests with the top ten. Sequenced material: peripheral blood. The chain carries TRBV6-5 and TRBJ2-1; 10 nucleotides align to TRBD1. The TCR comes from an elderly man with active or convalescent COVID-19. The CDR3 nucleotides are TGTGCCAGCAGTTACTCAAGGGACAGGGGAGTTGAGCAGTTCTTC. It yields the protein CASSYSRDRGVEQFF.